The clone carrying this T cell receptor (beta chain) was counted only a few times. In the source study's methods: For nucleated cells, counts were estimated from reference gene primer amplification. Here immunoSEQ multiplex PCR was the method, and the copy in TCRdb shows in-frame clones only, minus some. The V and J calls and clone size come from that table; D and trimming were worked out from the DNA. The data hold around 68,000 clones, with around 80% observed a single time. The source of the sample is a study of blood T cell repertoires in COVID-19. Looking at the study overall: COVID-19 samples, acute and convalescent, were from the United States, Italy and Spain.

The CDR3 is 15 residues long. V shed 3 bases and J 1 base; nucleotides not matched to a gene: 3. CDR1 MGHDK and CDR2 SYGVNS come from the germline V gene. The source of this sequence is a woman aged 45-60 years with acute or convalescent COVID-19. The V gene is TRBV25-1, the J gene TRBJ2-3; 8 bases match TRBD1. The source material was peripheral blood. The CDR3 is CASSDLTGGTDTQYF. The CDR3 bases are TGTGCCAGCAGTGACTTGACAGGGGGCACAGATACGCAGTATTTT.